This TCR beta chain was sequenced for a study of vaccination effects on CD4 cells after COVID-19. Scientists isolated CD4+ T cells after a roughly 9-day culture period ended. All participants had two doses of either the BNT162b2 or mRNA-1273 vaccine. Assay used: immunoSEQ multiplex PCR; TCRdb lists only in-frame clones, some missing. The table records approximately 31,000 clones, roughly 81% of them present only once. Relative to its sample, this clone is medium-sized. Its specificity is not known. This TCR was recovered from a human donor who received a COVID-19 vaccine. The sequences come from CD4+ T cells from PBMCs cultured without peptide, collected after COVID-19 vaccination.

CDR3 sequence (DNA): TGTGCCAGCAGCGGGACGAGATTCTCCTACAATGAGCAGTTCTTC. Protein sequence: CASSGTRFSYNEQFF. The chain joins TRBV2 to TRBJ2-1; possibly TRBD1 or TRBD2 for D (5 bases each). CDR3 length: 15 residues. Trimming took 6 bases from V and 0 from J, leaving 12 bases between them. Germline V gene sequence: CDR1 SNHLY, CDR2 FYNNEI. Full variable domain (rest looked up from reference TRBV2 and TRBJ2-1): EPEVTQTPSHQVTQMGQEVILRCVPISNHLYFYWYRQILGQKVEFLVSFYNNEISEKSEIFDDQFSVERPDGSNFTLKIRSTKLEDSAMYFCASSGTRFSYNEQFFGPGTRLTVL.